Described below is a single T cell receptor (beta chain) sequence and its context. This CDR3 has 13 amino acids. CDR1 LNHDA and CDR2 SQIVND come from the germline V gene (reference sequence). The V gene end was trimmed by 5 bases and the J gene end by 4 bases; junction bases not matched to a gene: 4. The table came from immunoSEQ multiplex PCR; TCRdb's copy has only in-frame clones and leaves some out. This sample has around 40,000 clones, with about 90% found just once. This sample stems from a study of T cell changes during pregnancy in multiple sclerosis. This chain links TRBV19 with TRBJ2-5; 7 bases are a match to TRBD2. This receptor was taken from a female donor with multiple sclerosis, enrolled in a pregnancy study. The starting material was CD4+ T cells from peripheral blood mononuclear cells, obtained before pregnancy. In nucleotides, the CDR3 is TGTGCCAGTAGTGGCAGGGAGGGAGAGACCCAGTACTTC. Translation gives CASSGREGETQYF.